The clone carrying this T cell receptor beta chain was observed once. The data were produced by immunoSEQ multiplex PCR, yet TCRdb's version contains in-frame clones alone and is incomplete. The table records under 450,000 clones, 65% to 90% of them present only once. V lost 0 bases, J lost 5 bases, and 11 bases lay in between. CDR3 size: 15 residues. Germline V gene sequence: CDR1 SGHTA, CDR2 FQGTGA. The data stem from a study of blood T cell repertoires in COVID-19. The sequence was obtained from a woman in her fifties or sixties with COVID-19, enrolled during active disease. Sequenced input: peripheral blood. The chain combines TRBV7-3 with TRBJ2-1; perhaps TRBD1 as D (5 bases). DNA for the CDR3: TGTGCCAGCAGCTTAACGGGGCAGCTTGACAATGAGCAGTTCTTC. It specifies CASSLTGQLDNEQFF.